This T cell receptor beta chain is from a study of T cells in Graves' hyperthyroidism and ophthalmopathy. This clonotype was recorded many times. Its antigen is currently unknown. Regarding the study as a whole: Most thyroid clonotypes with frequency above 0.001 were detected in blood.

Trimming removed 2 bases from V and 4 bases from J, with 12 bases in between. The CDR3 sequence is 15 residues long. Amplification targeted TCR beta CDR3 regions from RNA transcripts. First-round RT-PCR targeting the TCR CDR3 was performed with the HTBI primer set. MiXCR, applied by TCRdb to the multiplex PCR reads, yields one record per CDR3 protein. The sample consists of 700,000 to 850,000 distinct CDR3 sequences, under 45% of them appearing once. Sequencing was carried out using blood. The chain joins TRBV12-3 or TRBV12-4 to TRBJ1-3; no clear D gene. This TCR derives from a woman aged 40 to 49 with Graves' hyperthyroidism. The CDR3 bases are TGTGCCAGCAGTTTACGGCCCCCTGACGGAAACACCATATATTTT. Its translation is CASSLRPPDGNTIYF.